This TCR beta chain was identified during a study of T cell responses to AZD1222 COVID-19 vaccine listed by TCRdb under 2021. With respect to the entire study: Because spike-specific TCR depth and breadth did not differ between the two schedules, AZD1222 recipients who got a second dose at roughly 4 weeks were pooled with those who got a second dose at roughly 12 weeks. A total of 230 to 250 trial participants underwent TCR sequencing, of whom 207 received two doses of AZD1222 and around 25 received two doses of the MenACWY control vaccine. Trial participants were enrolled by age into 18-55, 56-69 and 70-plus year subgroups, with approximately 150, 30 and 60 TCR-sequenced participants respectively. Overall study results and their limits: CD4 TCRs associated with the vaccine covered the entire spike protein, and the dominant responses were in regions 160-218 and 743-854. In the small 56-69-year group, the increase in depth fell short of significance, most likely because of low power. Epitopes outside the regions mutated in the B.1.351 and B.1.1.7 variants were reportedly recognized by nearly half of the unique spike-specific TCRs. Because no day 14 peak-response samples were available, the repertoires could be characterized only after the peak T cell response. Conclusions about previously exposed vaccinees were limited because only six AZD1222 recipients were SARS-CoV-2 seropositive at baseline. A significant rise in spike-specific TCR breadth and depth was observed after two AZD1222 doses relative to day 0 and relative to MenACWY recipients. Most participants were white British and females outnumbered males, and the authors suggested that clonal diversity may have been underestimated.

Turning to this clone: What this receptor recognizes is not known. Base qualities are not at hand, and no much larger clone is one base apart.

The CDR3 regions of human TCRbeta chains were analyzed by immunosequencing. As for how the authors treated the data: TCRs in the repertoires were compared against a reference library of SARS-CoV-2-specific TCRs that had been generated with the MIRA antigen-specificity platform. Breadth was defined as the fraction of unique TCRs that were SARS-CoV-2-associated, and depth was defined as the fraction of total T cells that were SARS-CoV-2-associated. Each spike-specific TCR was assigned to its reactive spike region and to a CD4 or CD8 class using the MIRA data. Log10-transformed breadth and depth values were compared by one-way ANOVA with Sidak's multiple comparisons tests. This is the immuneACCESS table as TCRdb keeps it, with only in-frame sequences that have V and J called. A part of the clones is gone; compared with another copy, unresolved V genes explain less than half, and the rest is unexplained. V, J and clone size are those of that table, while D and trimming were read from the DNA. The sample table holds roughly 100,000 clones, of which roughly 89% were seen once. Of the sample, less than 55% is held by the ten largest clones.

The time point label corresponds to: baseline before first vaccination. Vaccinee samples came from UK trials COV001 and COV002, including a single-blind randomized controlled phase 2/3 trial of AZD1222 (ChAdOx1 nCoV-19) in healthy adults. For TCRbeta chain sequencing, PBMC samples were collected from trial participants at day 0 and at day 28 after the second dose. Cut back by 5 bases and 7 bases, the V and J ends lie 11 bases apart. There are 13 amino acids in the CDR3, from cysteine to phenylalanine inclusive. This entry keeps only the CDR3 DNA: 39 bases, framed from base 1. The germline V gene specifies KGHSH as CDR1 and LQKENI as CDR2.

This TCR derives from an adult in good health. The chain couples TRBV18 to TRBJ2-2; the D gene is perhaps TRBD1, on 5 matching bases. The material was peripheral blood, obtained on day 0 of AZD1222 vaccination. CDR3 protein: CASSADQGGELFF. The nucleotide sequence is given as TGTGCCAGCTCAGCCGACCAGGGCGGGGAGCTGTTTTTT.